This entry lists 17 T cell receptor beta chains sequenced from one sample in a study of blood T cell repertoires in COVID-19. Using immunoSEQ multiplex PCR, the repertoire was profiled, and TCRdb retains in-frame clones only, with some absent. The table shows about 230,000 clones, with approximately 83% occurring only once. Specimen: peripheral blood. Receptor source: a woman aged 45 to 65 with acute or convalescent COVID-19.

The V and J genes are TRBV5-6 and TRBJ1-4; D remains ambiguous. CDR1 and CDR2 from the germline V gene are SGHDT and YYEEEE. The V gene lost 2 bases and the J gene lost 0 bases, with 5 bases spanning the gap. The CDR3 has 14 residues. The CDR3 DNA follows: TGTGCCAGCAGCTTCCGTGCAACTAATGAAAAACTGTTTTTT. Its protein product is CASSFRATNEKLFF.

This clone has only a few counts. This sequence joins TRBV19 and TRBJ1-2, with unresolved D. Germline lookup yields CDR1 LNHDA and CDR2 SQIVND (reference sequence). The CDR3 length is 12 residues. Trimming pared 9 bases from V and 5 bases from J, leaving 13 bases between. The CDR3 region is CASSVGAYGYTF. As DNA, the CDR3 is TGTGCCAGCTCGGTCGGAGCTTATGGCTACACCTTC.

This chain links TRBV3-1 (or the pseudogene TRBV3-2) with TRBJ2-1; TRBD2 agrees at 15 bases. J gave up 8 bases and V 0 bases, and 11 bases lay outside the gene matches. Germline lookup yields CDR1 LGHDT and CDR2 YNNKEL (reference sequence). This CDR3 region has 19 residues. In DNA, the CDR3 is TGTGCCAGCAGCCAAGATCTAGGACTAGCGGGAGGGCCGATCGATGAGCAGTTCTTC. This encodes CASSQDLGLAGGPIDEQFF.

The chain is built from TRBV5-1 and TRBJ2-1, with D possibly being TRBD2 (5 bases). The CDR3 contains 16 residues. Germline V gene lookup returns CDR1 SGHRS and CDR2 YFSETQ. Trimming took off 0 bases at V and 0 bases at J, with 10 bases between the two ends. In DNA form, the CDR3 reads TGCGCCAGCAGCTTGGAGGAAGGGAGCTCCTACAATGAGCAGTTCTTC. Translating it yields CASSLEEGSSYNEQFF. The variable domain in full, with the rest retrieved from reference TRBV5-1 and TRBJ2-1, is KAGVTQTPRYLIKTRGQQVTLSCSPISGHRSVSWYQQTPGQGLQFLFEYFSETQRNKGNFPGRFSGRQFSNSRSEMNVSTLELGDSALYLCASSLEEGSSYNEQFFGPGTRLTVL.

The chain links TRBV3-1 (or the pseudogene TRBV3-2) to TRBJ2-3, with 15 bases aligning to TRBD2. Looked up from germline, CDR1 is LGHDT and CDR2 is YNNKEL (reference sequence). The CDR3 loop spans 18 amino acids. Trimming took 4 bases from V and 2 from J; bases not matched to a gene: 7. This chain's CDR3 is CASSPGLAGGLSTDTQYF. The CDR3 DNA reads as TGTGCCAGCAGCCCAGGACTAGCGGGGGGGCTGTCCACAGATACGCAGTATTTT.

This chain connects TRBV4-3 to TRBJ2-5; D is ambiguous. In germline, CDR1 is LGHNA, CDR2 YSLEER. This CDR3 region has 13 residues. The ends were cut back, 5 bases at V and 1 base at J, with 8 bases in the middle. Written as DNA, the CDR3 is TGCGCCAGCAGCGCAAGCTTCCAAGAGACCCAGTACTTC. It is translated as CASSASFQETQYF.

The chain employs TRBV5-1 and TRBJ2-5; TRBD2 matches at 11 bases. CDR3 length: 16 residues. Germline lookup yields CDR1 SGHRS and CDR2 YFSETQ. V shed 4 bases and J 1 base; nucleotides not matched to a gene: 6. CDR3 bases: TGCGCCAGCAGCCCTGGGACTAGCGGATTCCAAGAGACCCAGTACTTC. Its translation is CASSPGTSGFQETQYF.

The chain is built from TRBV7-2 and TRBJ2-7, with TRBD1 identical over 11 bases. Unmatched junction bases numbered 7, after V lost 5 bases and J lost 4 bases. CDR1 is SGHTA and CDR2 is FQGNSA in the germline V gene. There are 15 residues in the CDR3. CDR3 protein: CASSPGTGGFYEQYF. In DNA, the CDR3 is TGTGCCAGCAGCCCCGGGACAGGGGGTTTTTACGAGCAGTACTTC.

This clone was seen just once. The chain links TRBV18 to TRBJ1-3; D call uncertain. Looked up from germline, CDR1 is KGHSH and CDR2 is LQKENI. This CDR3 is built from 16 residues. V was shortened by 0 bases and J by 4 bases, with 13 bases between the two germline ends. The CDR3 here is CASSPPNGVRGNTIYF. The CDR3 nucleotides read TGTGCCAGCTCACCACCGAACGGGGTTCGGGGAAACACCATATATTTT.

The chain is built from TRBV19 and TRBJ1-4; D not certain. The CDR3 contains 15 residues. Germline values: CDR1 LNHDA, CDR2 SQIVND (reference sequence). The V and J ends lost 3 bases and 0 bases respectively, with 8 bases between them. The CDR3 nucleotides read TGTGCCAGTAGTATTCGGTCTGCAACTAATGAAAAACTGTTTTTT. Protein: CASSIRSATNEKLFF.

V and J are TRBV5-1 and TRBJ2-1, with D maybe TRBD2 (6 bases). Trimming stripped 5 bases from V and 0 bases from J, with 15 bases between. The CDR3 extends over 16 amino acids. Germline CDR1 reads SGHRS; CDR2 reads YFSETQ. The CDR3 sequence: CASRPEAGGSYNEQFF. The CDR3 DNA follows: TGCGCCAGCAGACCCGAAGCGGGTGGCTCCTACAATGAGCAGTTCTTC.

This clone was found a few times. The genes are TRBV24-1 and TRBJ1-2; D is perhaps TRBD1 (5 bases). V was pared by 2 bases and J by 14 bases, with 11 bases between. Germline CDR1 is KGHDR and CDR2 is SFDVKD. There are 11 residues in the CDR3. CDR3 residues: CATSDSGGGTF. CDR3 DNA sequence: TGTGCCACCAGTGATTCAGGCGGGGGTACCTTC.

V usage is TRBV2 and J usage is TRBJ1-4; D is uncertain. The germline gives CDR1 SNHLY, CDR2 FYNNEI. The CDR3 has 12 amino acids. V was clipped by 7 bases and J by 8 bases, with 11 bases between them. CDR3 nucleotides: TGTGCCAGCAATCGGGATCTAGAAAAACTGTTTTTT. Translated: CASNRDLEKLFF.

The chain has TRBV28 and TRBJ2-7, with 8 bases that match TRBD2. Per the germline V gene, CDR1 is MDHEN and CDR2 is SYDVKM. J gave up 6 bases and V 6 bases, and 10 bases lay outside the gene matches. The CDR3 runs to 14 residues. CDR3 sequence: CASSLGTSGREQYF. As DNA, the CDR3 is TGTGCCAGCAGCCTCGGGACTAGTGGTCGCGAGCAGTACTTC. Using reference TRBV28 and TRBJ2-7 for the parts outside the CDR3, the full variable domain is DVKVTQSSRYLVKRTGEKVFLECVQDMDHENMFWYRQDPGLGLRLIYFSYDVKMKEKGDIPEGYSVSREKKERFSLILESASTNQTSMYLCASSLGTSGREQYFGPGTRLTVT.

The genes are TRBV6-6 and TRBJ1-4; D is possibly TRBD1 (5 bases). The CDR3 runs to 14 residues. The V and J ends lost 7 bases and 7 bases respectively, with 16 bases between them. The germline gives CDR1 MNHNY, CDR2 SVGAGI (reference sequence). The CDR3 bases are TGTGCCAGCACCGAGACAGAGTATTTTGAAAAACTGTTTTTT. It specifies CASTETEYFEKLFF.

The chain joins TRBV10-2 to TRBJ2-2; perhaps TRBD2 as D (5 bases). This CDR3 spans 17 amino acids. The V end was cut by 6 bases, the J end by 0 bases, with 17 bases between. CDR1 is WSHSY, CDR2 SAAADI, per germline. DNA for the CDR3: TGCGCCAGCAGCTGGGGAGCTGGCCGGGCGAACACCGGGGAGCTGTTTTTT. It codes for CASSWGAGRANTGELFF.

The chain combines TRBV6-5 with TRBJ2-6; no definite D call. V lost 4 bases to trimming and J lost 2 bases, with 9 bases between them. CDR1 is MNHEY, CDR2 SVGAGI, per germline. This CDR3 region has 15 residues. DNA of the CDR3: TGTGCCAGCAGTTCCGAAGGAGCTGGGGCCAACGTCCTGACTTTC. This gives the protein CASSSEGAGANVLTF.